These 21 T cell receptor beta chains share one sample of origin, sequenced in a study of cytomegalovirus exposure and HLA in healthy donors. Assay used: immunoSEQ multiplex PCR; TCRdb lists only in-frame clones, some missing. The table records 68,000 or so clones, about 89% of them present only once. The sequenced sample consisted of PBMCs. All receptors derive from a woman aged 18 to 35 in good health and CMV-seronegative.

CDR3 sequence reads: CASSRPVAGGPDTQYF. In nucleotides, the CDR3 is TGCGCCAGCAGCAGGCCGGTAGCGGGAGGGCCAGATACGCAGTATTTT. The genes are TRBV5-1 and TRBJ2-3, with 11 bases lining up with TRBD2. There are 16 residues in the CDR3. Germline V gene lookup returns CDR1 SGHRS and CDR2 YFSETQ. The ends lost 4 bases at V and 4 bases at J; junction bases unmatched: 8.

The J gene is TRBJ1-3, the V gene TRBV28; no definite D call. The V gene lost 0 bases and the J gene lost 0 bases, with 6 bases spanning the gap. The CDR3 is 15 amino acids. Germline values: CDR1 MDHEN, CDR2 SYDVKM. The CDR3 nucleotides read TGTGCCAGCAGTTTATGGGGCTCCTCTGGAAACACCATATATTTT. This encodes CASSLWGSSGNTIYF.

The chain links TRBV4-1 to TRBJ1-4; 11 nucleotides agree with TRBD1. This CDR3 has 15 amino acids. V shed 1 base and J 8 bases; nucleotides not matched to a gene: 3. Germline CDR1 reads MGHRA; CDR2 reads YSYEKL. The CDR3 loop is CASSQAGTGGEKLFF. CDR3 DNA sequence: TGCGCCAGCAGCCAAGCAGGGACAGGGGGGGAAAAACTGTTTTTT.

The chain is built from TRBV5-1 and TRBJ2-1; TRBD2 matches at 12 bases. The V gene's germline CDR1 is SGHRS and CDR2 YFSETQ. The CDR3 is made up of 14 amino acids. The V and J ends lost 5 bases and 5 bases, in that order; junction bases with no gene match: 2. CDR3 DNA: TGCGCCAGCAGGCGGACTAGCGGGAACAATGAGCAGTTCTTC. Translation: CASRRTSGNNEQFF.

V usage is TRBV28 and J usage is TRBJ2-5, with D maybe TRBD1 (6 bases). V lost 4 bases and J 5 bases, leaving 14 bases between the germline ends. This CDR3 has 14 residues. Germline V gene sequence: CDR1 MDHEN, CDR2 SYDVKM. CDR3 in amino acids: CASSSNREVETQYF. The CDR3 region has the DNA TGTGCCAGCAGTTCCAACAGGGAAGTCGAGACCCAGTACTTC.

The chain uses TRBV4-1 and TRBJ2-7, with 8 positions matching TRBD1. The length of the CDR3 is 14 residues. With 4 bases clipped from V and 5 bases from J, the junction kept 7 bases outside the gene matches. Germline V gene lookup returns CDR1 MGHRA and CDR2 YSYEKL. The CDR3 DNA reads TGCGCCAGCAGCCGCGGACAGGGCGTCCACGAGCAGTACTTC. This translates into CASSRGQGVHEQYF.

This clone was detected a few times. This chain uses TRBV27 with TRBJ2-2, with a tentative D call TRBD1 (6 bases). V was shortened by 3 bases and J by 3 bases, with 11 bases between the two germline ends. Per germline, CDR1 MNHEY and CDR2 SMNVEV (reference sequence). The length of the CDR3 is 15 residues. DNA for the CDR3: TGTGCCAGCAGTTTGGGCAGGGGATACACCGGGGAGCTGTTTTTT. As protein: CASSLGRGYTGELFF.

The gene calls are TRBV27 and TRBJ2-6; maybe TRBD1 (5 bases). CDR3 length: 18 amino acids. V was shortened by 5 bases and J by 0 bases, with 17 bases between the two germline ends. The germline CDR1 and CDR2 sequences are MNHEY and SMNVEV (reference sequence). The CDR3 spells CASSPPRQFYSGANVLTF. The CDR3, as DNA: TGTGCCAGCAGTCCCCCCAGACAGTTCTACTCTGGGGCCAACGTCCTGACTTTC.

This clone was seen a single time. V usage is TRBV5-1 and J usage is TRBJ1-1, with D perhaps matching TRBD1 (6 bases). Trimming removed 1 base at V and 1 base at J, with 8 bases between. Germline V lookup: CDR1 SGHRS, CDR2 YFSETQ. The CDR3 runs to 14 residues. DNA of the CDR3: TGCGCCAGCAGCTTGAACAGGGAGAACACTGAAGCTTTCTTT. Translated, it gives CASSLNRENTEAFF.

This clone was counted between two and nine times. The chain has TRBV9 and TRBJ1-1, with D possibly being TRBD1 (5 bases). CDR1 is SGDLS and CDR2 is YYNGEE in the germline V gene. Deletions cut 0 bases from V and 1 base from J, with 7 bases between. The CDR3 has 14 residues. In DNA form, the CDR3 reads TGTGCCAGCAGCGTAGCCGGGGGGAACACTGAAGCTTTCTTT. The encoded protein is CASSVAGGNTEAFF.

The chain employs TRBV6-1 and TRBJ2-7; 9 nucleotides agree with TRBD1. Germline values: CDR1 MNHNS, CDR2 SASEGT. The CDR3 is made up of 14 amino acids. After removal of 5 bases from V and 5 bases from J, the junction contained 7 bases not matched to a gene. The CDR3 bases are TGTGCCAGCAGTTGGACAGGGGCTGGACACGAGCAGTACTTC. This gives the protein CASSWTGAGHEQYF.

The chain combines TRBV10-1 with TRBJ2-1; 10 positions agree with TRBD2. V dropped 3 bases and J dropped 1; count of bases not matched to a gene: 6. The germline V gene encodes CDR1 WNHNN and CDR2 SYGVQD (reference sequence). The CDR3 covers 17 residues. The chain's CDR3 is CASSEAGGPRSYNEQFF. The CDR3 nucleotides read TGCGCCAGCAGTGAAGCGGGAGGGCCCAGGTCCTACAATGAGCAGTTCTTC.

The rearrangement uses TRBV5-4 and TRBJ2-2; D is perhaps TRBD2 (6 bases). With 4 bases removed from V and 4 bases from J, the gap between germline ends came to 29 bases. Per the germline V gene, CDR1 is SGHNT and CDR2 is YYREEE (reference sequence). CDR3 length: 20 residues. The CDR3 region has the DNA TGTGCCAGCAGCCCGGCACTAGGTCTAGCGCACCAAGCCTCCACCGGGGAGCTGTTTTTT. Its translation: CASSPALGLAHQASTGELFF. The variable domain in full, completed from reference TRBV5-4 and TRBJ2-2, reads ETGVTQSPTHLIKTRGQQVTLRCSSQSGHNTVSWYQQALGQGPQFIFQYYREEENGRGNFPPRFSGLQFPNYSSELNVNALELDDSALYLCASSPALGLAHQASTGELFFGEGSRLTVL.

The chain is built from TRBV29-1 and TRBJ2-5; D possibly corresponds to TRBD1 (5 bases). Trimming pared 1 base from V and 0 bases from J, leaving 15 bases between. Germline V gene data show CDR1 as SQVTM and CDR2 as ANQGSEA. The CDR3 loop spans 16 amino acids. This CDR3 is CSVEGLFIGDQETQYF. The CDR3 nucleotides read TGCAGCGTTGAAGGACTGTTTATAGGGGACCAAGAGACCCAGTACTTC.

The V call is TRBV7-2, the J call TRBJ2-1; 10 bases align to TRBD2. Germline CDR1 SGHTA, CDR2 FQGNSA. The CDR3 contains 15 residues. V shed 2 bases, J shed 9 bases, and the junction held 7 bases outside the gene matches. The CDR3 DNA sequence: TGTGCCAGCAGCTTATTGGCTAGCGGGAGTGTTGAGCAGTTCTTC. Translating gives CASSLLASGSVEQFF.

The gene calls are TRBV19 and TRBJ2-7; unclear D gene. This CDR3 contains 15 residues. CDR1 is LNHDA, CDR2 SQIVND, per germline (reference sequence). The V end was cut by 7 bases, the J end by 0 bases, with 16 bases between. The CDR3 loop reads CASIVPARHSYEQYF. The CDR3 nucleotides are TGTGCCAGTATTGTTCCGGCACGACACTCCTACGAGCAGTACTTC.

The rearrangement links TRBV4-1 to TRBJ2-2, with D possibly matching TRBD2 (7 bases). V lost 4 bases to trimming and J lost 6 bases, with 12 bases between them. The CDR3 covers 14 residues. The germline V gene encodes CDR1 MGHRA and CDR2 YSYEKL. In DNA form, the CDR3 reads TGCGCCAGCAGCCTGGAAGGGGGGGCCGGGGAGCTGTTTTTT. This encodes CASSLEGGAGELFF.

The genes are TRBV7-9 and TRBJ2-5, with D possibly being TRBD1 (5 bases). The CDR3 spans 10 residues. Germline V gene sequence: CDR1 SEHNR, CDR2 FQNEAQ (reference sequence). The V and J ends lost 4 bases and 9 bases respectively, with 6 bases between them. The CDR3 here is CASSSQAQYF. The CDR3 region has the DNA TGTGCCAGCAGCTCACAGGCCCAGTACTTC.

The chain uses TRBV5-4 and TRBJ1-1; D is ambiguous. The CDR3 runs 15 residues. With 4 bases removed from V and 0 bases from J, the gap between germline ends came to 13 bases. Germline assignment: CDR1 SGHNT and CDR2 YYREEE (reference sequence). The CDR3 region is CASSPAPTVNTEAFF. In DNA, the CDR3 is TGTGCCAGCAGCCCAGCCCCAACAGTGAACACTGAAGCTTTCTTT.

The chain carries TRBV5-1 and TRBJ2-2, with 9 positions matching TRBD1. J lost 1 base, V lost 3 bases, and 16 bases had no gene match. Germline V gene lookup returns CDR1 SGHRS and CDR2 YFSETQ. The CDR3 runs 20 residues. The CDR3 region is CASSWAPGQGFSLNTGELFF. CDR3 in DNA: TGCGCCAGCAGCTGGGCCCCGGGACAGGGCTTCTCCCTGAACACCGGGGAGCTGTTTTTT.

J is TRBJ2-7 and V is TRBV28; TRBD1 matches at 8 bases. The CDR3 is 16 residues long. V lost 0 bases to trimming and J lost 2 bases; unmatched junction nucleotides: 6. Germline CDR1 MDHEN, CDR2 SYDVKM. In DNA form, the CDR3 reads TGTGCCAGCAGTTTATGGAGGACAGGGCAAACCTACGAGCAGTACTTC. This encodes CASSLWRTGQTYEQYF.